These 25 T cell receptor beta chains originate from one sample sequenced in a study of blood T cell repertoires in COVID-19. The data were produced by immunoSEQ multiplex PCR, yet TCRdb's version contains in-frame clones alone and is incomplete. The table includes under 300,000 clones, 75% to 90% detected once. What was sequenced was peripheral blood. The receptors come from a woman aged 25 to 39 with active or convalescent COVID-19.

The chain carries TRBV2 and TRBJ2-7; no clear D gene. The germline V and J ends were trimmed by 2 bases and 9 bases, with 8 bases remaining between them. Germline V gene sequence: CDR1 SNHLY, CDR2 FYNNEI. The CDR3 loop spans 11 amino acids. CDR3 loop: CASSEFGRQYF. The CDR3 DNA follows: TGTGCCAGCAGTGAATTTGGGCGGCAGTACTTC.

This clone was detected once. The CDR3 reads CATSRGGTGLNQPQHF. DNA for the CDR3: TGTGCCACCAGCAGAGGTGGGACAGGGTTAAATCAGCCCCAGCATTTT. V is TRBV15 and J is TRBJ1-5, with 9 bases identical to TRBD1. The V gene end was trimmed by 1 base and the J gene end by 4 bases; junction bases not matched to a gene: 5. Germline loops: CDR1 LNHNV, CDR2 YYDKDF (reference sequence). This CDR3 is built from 16 residues.

This clone has just a few counts. The chain is built from TRBV30 and TRBJ1-5, with TRBD1 matching over 10 bases. V gave up 1 base and J gave up 10 bases; unmatched junction bases: 10. Per germline, CDR1 GTSNPN and CDR2 SVGIG (reference sequence). This CDR3 spans 15 amino acids. In DNA, the CDR3 is TGTGCCTGGAGTGGGACCGGGACAGGGGAGATACCCCAGCATTTT. Amino acids: CAWSGTGTGEIPQHF.

J is TRBJ1-3 and V is TRBV28; no firm D call. In germline, CDR1 is MDHEN, CDR2 SYDVKM. The germline V and J ends were trimmed by 6 bases and 0 bases, with 12 bases remaining between them. The CDR3 sequence is 15 residues long. CDR3 loop: CASRNPGNSGNTIYF. The CDR3 bases are TGTGCCAGCAGAAATCCCGGGAACTCTGGAAACACCATATATTTT.

The chain couples TRBV11-2 to TRBJ1-1, with D uncertain. The CDR3 is made up of 15 amino acids. Trimming took 0 bases from V and 4 from J, leaving 12 bases between them. Germline loops: CDR1 SGHAT, CDR2 FQNNGV. The CDR3 is CASSLDMADGTEAFF. The CDR3 DNA reads TGTGCCAGCAGCTTAGATATGGCAGATGGCACTGAAGCTTTCTTT.

The chain recombines TRBV3-1 (or the pseudogene TRBV3-2) with TRBJ1-6, with TRBD1 matching 7 bases. In germline, CDR1 is LGHDT, CDR2 YNNKEL (reference sequence). V shed 2 bases and J 15 bases; nucleotides not matched to a gene: 10. The CDR3 contains 14 residues. The CDR3 region is CASSQFRLQGRLHF. CDR3 DNA sequence: TGTGCCAGCAGCCAATTCCGGCTACAGGGGCGCCTCCACTTT.

The rearrangement links TRBV5-1 to TRBJ2-7, with TRBD1 as a possible D gene (5 bases). CDR1 is SGHRS, CDR2 YFSETQ, per germline. This CDR3 contains 15 residues. Trimming took off 0 bases at V and 5 bases at J, with 15 bases between the two ends. The CDR3 coding sequence is TGCGCCAGCAGCTTGGCCCCGGACACTCGGGACGAGCAGTACTTC. Translated, it gives CASSLAPDTRDEQYF.

This rearrangement joins TRBV3-1 (or the pseudogene TRBV3-2) to TRBJ2-2; unclear D gene. The CDR3 has 15 amino acids. Per the germline V gene, CDR1 is LGHDT and CDR2 is YNNKEL (reference sequence). Trimming removed 0 bases at V and 3 bases at J, with 8 bases between. The CDR3 reads CASSQEEQYTGELFF. CDR3 bases: TGTGCCAGCAGCCAAGAAGAACAGTACACCGGGGAGCTGTTTTTT.

The V gene is TRBV6-2 or TRBV6-3, the J gene TRBJ2-3; TRBD2 matches 9 bases. The V segment lost 6 bases and the J segment 2 bases; nucleotides outside the gene matches: 6. Germline CDR1 reads MNHEY; CDR2 reads SVGEGT. This CDR3 is 15 amino acids long. CDR3 loop: CASSISGGPTDTQYF. CDR3 coding DNA: TGTGCCAGCAGCATTAGCGGGGGCCCCACAGATACGCAGTATTTT.

The chain recombines TRBV13 with TRBJ1-4; no definite D call. The CDR3 length is 19 residues. Deletions cut 1 base from V and 3 bases from J, with 21 bases between. Germline assignment: CDR1 PRHDT and CDR2 FYEKMQ (reference sequence). The CDR3, as DNA: TGTGCCAGCAGCTTAGCTCTCAGCACAAATGTCGCGGCTAATGAAAAACTGTTTTTT. It specifies CASSLALSTNVAANEKLFF.

The table lists this clone with a count of one. This chain connects TRBV28 to TRBJ1-1; a weak D match, TRBD1 (6 bases). This CDR3 comprises 15 residues. With 4 bases removed from V and 4 bases from J, the gap between germline ends came to 16 bases. Germline V lookup: CDR1 MDHEN, CDR2 SYDVKM. DNA of the CDR3: TGTGCCAGCAGTTCCCGGGGGGCCTGGGCCACTGAAGCTTTCTTT. Translation: CASSSRGAWATEAFF.

This clone was seen a single time. The genes are TRBV7-2 and TRBJ2-4; 9 bases map to TRBD2. V lost 0 bases and J lost 4; bases outside the gene matches: 7. The CDR3 is 17 amino acids. CDR1 and CDR2 (germline): SGHTA, FQGNSA. The CDR3 DNA reads TGTGCCAGCAGCTTAGCCCTTAGCGGGGGCCCTAAAAACATTCAGTACTTC. It yields the protein CASSLALSGGPKNIQYF.

The V and J genes are TRBV18 and TRBJ1-4; weak D call: TRBD1 (6 bases). The V end lost 2 bases, the J end lost 12 bases, and 13 bases lay between the germline ends. The CDR3 is 13 amino acids. Germline CDR1 is KGHSH and CDR2 is LQKENI. DNA of the CDR3: TGTGCCAGCTCACCATTACGGGACAACGAACTGTTTTTT. This gives the protein CASSPLRDNELFF.

J is TRBJ2-2 and V is TRBV9; D perhaps matches TRBD2 (5 bases). Germline lookup yields CDR1 SGDLS and CDR2 YYNGEE. V gave up 4 bases and J gave up 1 base, with 14 bases separating them. The CDR3 contains 16 residues. The CDR3 is CASSPPPGENTGELFF. For the CDR3, the DNA is TGTGCCAGCAGCCCCCCACCCGGGGAGAACACCGGGGAGCTGTTTTTT.

V usage is TRBV7-9 and J usage is TRBJ2-7; 11 nucleotides line up with TRBD2. The junction had 5 bases not matched to a gene; V was cut back by 4 bases and J by 3 bases. The CDR3 has 15 residues. From germline, CDR1 is SEHNR and CDR2 FQNEAQ (reference sequence). This CDR3 reads CASSSPTSGNYEQYF. CDR3 sequence (DNA): TGTGCCAGCAGCTCCCCGACTAGCGGGAACTACGAGCAGTACTTC. Based on the CDR3 plus reference TRBV7-9 and TRBJ2-7, the full variable domain is DTGVSQNPRHKITKRGQNVTFRCDPISEHNRLYWYRQTLGQGPEFLTYFQNEAQLEKSRLLSDRFSAERPKGSFSTLEIQRTEQGDSAMYLCASSSPTSGNYEQYFGPGTRLTVT.

J is TRBJ2-1 and V is TRBV5-1; maybe TRBD1 (5 bases). V was pared by 1 base and J by 4 bases, with 9 bases between. CDR3 length: 14 amino acids. Germline V gives CDR1 SGHRS, CDR2 YFSETQ. The CDR3 spells CASSLQGGYNEQFF. Written as DNA, the CDR3 is TGCGCCAGCAGCTTGCAGGGTGGGTACAATGAGCAGTTCTTC.

J is TRBJ2-7 and V is TRBV14; a weak D match, TRBD1 (6 bases). Germline CDR1 SGHDN, CDR2 FVKESK. The CDR3 has 12 residues. The germline V and J ends were trimmed by 4 bases and 9 bases, with 13 bases remaining between them. This CDR3 is CASSPDSLSQYF. Written as DNA, the CDR3 is TGTGCCAGCAGCCCGGACAGCCTTTCGCAGTACTTC.

The rearrangement joins TRBV5-4 to TRBJ2-2, with 7 positions matching TRBD2. Germline lookup yields CDR1 SGHNT and CDR2 YYREEE (reference sequence). The CDR3 has 17 amino acids. V shed 0 bases and J 4 bases; nucleotides not matched to a gene: 9. The CDR3 coding sequence is TGTGCCAGCAGCTTGGCCCCCCAGCGGGGAGGCACCGGGGAGCTGTTTTTT. Its translation: CASSLAPQRGGTGELFF. Full variable domain (remainder filled in from reference TRBV5-4 and TRBJ2-2): ETGVTQSPTHLIKTRGQQVTLRCSSQSGHNTVSWYQQALGQGPQFIFQYYREEENGRGNFPPRFSGLQFPNYSSELNVNALELDDSALYLCASSLAPQRGGTGELFFGEGSRLTVL.

The J gene is TRBJ1-2, the V gene TRBV6-2 or TRBV6-3; D may be TRBD1 (6 bases). The CDR3 length is 16 residues. V lost 6 bases and J lost 3, with 20 bases in between. CDR1 MNHEY and CDR2 SVGEGT come from the germline V gene. The CDR3 region has the DNA TGTGCCAGCAGCCGCCCCCCCTGGGGGCTCCACTATGGCTACACCTTC. Translated: CASSRPPWGLHYGYTF.

Only a few counts were recorded for this clone. This chain links TRBV27 with TRBJ1-1; 9 nucleotides line up with TRBD1. The CDR3 spans 17 residues. Germline V lookup: CDR1 MNHEY, CDR2 SMNVEV (reference sequence). V lost 6 bases to trimming and J lost 2 bases; unmatched junction nucleotides: 13. The chain's CDR3 is CASSKDRGSLRNTEAFF. Here the CDR3 DNA reads TGTGCCAGCAGCAAGGACAGGGGCTCCCTTAGAAACACTGAAGCTTTCTTT.

The V and J genes are TRBV10-3 and TRBJ1-3; D possibly corresponds to TRBD1 (6 bases). CDR3 length: 17 residues. CDR1 and CDR2 (germline): ENHRY, SYGVKD. Trimming removed 6 bases from V and 0 bases from J, with 18 bases in between. CDR3 in DNA: TGTGCCATCAGCCCTTACAGGGCTGGAAGCTCTGGAAACACCATATATTTT. This encodes CAISPYRAGSSGNTIYF.

On this clone: The same CDR3 arises from other DNA sequences in this sample as well. This rearrangement joins TRBV7-3 to TRBJ2-1; D unresolved. CDR1 and CDR2 (germline): SGHTA, FQGTGA. CDR3 size: 13 residues. The germline V and J ends were trimmed by 1 base and 4 bases, with 5 bases remaining between them. In DNA form, the CDR3 reads TGTGCCAGCAGCTTAAACAGATACAATGAGCAGTTCTTC. Translation gives CASSLNRYNEQFF.

The rearrangement links TRBV15 to TRBJ1-5; no definite D call. The V end was cut by 0 bases, the J end by 0 bases, with 18 bases between. The germline CDR1 and CDR2 sequences are LNHNV and YYDKDF (reference sequence). The CDR3 is 19 residues long. This chain's CDR3 is CATSRDYGAPPHSNQPQHF. CDR3 coding DNA: TGTGCCACCAGCAGAGACTACGGTGCCCCACCCCATAGCAATCAGCCCCAGCATTTT.

V gene TRBV7-2 combines with J gene TRBJ1-1, with TRBD1 identical over 7 bases. CDR1 is SGHTA, CDR2 FQGNSA, per germline. The CDR3 length is 14 residues. The J segment lost 4 bases and the V segment lost 5 bases, leaving 7 bases of the junction unmatched. This CDR3 is CASSVTGLGTEAFF. The CDR3 DNA sequence: TGTGCCAGCAGCGTGACAGGGTTGGGCACTGAAGCTTTCTTT.

This clone came up once. This chain connects TRBV19 to TRBJ1-3; D perhaps matches TRBD1 (5 bases). In germline, CDR1 is LNHDA, CDR2 SQIVND (reference sequence). V was clipped by 5 bases and J by 1 base, with 15 bases between them. The CDR3 is made up of 16 amino acids. CDR3 region: CASSPPGFASGNTIYF. Written as DNA, the CDR3 is TGTGCCAGTAGTCCGCCAGGGTTCGCGTCTGGAAACACCATATATTTT.